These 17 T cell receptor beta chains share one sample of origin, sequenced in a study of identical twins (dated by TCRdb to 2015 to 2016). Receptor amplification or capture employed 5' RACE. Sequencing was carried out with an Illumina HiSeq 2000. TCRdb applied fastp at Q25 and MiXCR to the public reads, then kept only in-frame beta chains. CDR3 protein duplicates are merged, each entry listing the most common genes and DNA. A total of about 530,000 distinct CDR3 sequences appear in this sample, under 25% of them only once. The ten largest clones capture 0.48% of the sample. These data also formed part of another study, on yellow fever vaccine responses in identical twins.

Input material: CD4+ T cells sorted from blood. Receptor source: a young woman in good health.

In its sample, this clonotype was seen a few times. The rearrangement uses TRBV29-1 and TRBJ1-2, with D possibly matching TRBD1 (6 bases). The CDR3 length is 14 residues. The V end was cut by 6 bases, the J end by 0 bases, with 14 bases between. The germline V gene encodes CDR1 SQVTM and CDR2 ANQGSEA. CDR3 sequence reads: CSVPTGSSNYGYTF. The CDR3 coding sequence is TGCAGCGTCCCGACAGGCAGCTCTAACTATGGCTACACCTTC.

The CDR3 sequence: CASSTGPNPYEQYV. The CDR3 DNA is TGTGCCAGCAGTACGGGCCCGAACCCCTACGAGCAGTACGTC. V is TRBV28 and J is TRBJ2-7, with D hard to call. CDR1 is MDHEN and CDR2 is SYDVKM in the germline V gene. The CDR3 extends over 14 amino acids. Trimming took off 5 bases at V and 2 bases at J, with 13 bases between the two ends.

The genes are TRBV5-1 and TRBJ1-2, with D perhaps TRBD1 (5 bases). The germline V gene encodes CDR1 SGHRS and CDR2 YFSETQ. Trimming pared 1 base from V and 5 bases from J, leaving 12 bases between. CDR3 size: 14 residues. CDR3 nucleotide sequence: TGCGCCAGCAGCTTGCAACAGGCTCGATATGGCTACACCTTC. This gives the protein CASSLQQARYGYTF.

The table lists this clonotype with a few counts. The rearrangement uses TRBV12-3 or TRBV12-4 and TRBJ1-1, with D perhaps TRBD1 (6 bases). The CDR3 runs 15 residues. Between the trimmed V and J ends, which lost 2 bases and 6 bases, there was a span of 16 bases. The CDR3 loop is CASSLWGAPGAEAFF. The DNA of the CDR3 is TGTGCCAGCAGTTTATGGGGGGCCCCAGGGGCTGAAGCTTTCTTT.

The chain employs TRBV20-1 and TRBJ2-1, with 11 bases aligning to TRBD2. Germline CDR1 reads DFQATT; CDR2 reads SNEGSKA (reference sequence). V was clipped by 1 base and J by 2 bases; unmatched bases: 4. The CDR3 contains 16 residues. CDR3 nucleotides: TGCAGTGCTAGAGGGAAACTAGCGGGGGCCTACAATGAGCAGTTCTTC. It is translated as CSARGKLAGAYNEQFF.

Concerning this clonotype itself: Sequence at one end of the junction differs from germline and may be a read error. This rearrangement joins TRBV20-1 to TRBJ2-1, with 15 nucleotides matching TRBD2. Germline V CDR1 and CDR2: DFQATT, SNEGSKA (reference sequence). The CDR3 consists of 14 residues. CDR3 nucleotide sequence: TGCAGTGCACACACGGGGACTAGCGGGGGGTTGGTTTCCTTC. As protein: CSAHTGTSGGLVSF.

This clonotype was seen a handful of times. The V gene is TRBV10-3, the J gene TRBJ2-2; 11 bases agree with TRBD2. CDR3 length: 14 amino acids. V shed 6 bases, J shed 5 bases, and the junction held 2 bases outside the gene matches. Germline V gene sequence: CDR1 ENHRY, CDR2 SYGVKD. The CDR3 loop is CAIRGLAETGELFF. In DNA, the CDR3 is TGTGCCATCAGGGGACTAGCGGAAACCGGGGAGCTGTTTTTT.

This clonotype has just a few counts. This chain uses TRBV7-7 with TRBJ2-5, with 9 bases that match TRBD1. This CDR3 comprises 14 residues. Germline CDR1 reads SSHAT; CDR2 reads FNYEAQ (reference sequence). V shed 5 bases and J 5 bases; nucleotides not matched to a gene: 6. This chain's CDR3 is CASSRTGVGETQYF. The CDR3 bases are TGTGCCAGCAGCAGGACAGGGGTTGGGGAGACCCAGTACTTC.

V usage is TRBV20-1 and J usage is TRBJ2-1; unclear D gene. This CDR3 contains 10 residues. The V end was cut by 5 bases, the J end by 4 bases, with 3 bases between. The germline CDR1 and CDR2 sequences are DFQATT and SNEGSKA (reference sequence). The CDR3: CSAVYNEQFF. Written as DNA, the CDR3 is TGCAGTGCTGTTTACAATGAGCAGTTCTTC.

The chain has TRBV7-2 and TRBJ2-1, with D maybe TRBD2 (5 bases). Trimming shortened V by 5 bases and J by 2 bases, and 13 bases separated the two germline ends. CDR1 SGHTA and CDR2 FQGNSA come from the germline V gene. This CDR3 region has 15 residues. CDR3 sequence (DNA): TGTGCCAGCAGCCTGGGAGTACCTCCCTACAATGAGCAGTTCTTC. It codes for CASSLGVPPYNEQFF.

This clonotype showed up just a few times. CDR3 nucleotides: TGCGCCAGCAGCCCAGATGGACAGGGCGGCGAGCAGTACGTC. As protein: CASSPDGQGGEQYV. This sequence joins TRBV5-1 and TRBJ2-7; 8 bases align to TRBD1. CDR1 and CDR2 (germline): SGHRS, YFSETQ. V shed 4 bases, J shed 6 bases, and the junction held 9 bases outside the gene matches. There are 14 residues in the CDR3.

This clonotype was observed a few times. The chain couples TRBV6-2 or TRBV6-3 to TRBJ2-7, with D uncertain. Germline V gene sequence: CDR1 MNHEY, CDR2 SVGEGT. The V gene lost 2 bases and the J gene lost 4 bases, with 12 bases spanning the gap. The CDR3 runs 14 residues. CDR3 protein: CASSYGRKLYEQYV. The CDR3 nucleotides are TGTGCCAGCAGTTACGGCAGGAAACTATACGAGCAGTACGTC.

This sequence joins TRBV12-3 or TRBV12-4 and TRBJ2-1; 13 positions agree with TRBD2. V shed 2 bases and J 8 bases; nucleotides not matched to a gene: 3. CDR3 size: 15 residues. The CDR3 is CASSLHTSGRDEQFF. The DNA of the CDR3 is TGTGCCAGCAGTTTACACACTAGCGGGAGGGATGAGCAGTTCTTC.

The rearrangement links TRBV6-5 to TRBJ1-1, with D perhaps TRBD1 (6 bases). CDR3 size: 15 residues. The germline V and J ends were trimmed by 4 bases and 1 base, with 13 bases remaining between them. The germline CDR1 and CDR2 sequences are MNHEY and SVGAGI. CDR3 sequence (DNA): TGTGCCAGCAGTTCGCCTCGGGGGGCGAACACTGAAGCTTTCTTT. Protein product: CASSSPRGANTEAFF.

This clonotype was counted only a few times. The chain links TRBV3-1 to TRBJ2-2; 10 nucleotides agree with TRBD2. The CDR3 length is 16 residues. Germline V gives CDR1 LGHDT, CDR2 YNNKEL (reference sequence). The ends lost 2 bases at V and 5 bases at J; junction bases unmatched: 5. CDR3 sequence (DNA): TGTGCCAGCAGCCAACTTGCAGCGGGGGGGACCGGGGAGCTGTTTTTT. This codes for CASSQLAAGGTGELFF.

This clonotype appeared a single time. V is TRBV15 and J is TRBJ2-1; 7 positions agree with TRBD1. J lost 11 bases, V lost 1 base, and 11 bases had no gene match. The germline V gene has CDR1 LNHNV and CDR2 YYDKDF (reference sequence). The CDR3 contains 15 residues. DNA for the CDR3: TGTGCCACCAGCAGAGGTATAGGGGGCCCACCGCAGCAGTTCTTC. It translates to CATSRGIGGPPQQFF.

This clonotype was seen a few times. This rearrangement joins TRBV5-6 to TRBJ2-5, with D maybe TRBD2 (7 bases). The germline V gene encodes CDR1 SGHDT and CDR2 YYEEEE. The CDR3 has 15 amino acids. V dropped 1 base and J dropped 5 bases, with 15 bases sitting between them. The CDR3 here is CASSLPSAGAETQYF. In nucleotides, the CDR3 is TGTGCCAGCAGCTTGCCTTCCGCGGGGGCGGAGACCCAGTACTTC. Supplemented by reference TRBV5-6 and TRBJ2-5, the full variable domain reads DAGVTQSPTHLIKTRGQQVTLRCSPKSGHDTVSWYQQALGQGPQFIFQYYEEEERQRGNFPDRFSGHQFPNYSSELNVNALLLGDSALYLCASSLPSAGAETQYFGPGTRLLVL.